The 32 T cell receptor beta chains below were found in one sample sequenced in a study of blood T cells in healthy people across ages. For the second PCR, which ran for about 7 to 11 cycles, a sample-barcoded 5' primer and a J-beta primer mix were used. TCRdb recomputed calls from the 5' RACE reads with MiXCR, one row per CDR3 protein. The sample includes some 790,000 distinct CDR3 sequences, around 28% seen only once; the top ten take 15% to 20%. The sample comprised blood. The receptors were sampled from a woman of 80 years or more in good health.

CDR3 nucleotide sequence: TGTGCCAGCAGCTTAGATTCCGGGACTAGCGGGGGCAACGAGCAGTACTTC. Its protein product is CASSLDSGTSGGNEQYF. The chain couples TRBV11-2 to TRBJ2-7; 14 nucleotides line up with TRBD2. The germline V gene has CDR1 SGHAT and CDR2 FQNNGV. With V trimmed by 0 bases and J by 5 bases, 6 bases remained unmatched. The CDR3 runs 17 residues.

The J gene is TRBJ2-1, the V gene TRBV10-3, with 7 bases matching TRBD1. The CDR3 sequence is 12 residues long. Per germline, CDR1 ENHRY and CDR2 SYGVKD. Losses at the gene ends were 9 bases for V and 5 bases for J; bases not matched to a gene: 4. CDR3 nucleotides: TGTGCCATGACTACAGGGGACAATGAGCAGTTCTTC. As protein: CAMTTGDNEQFF.

The table lists this clonotype with many counts. This rearrangement joins TRBV6-1 to TRBJ2-5; D not resolved. The CDR3 extends over 14 amino acids. The V end was cut by 4 bases, the J end by 2 bases, with 11 bases between. Germline V lookup: CDR1 MNHNS, CDR2 SASEGT. DNA of the CDR3: TGTGCCAGCAGTGCCAACCGGGCTCAAGAGACCCAGTACTTC. This codes for CASSANRAQETQYF.

The sample holds a few counts of this clonotype. The chain uses TRBV28 and TRBJ2-5, with 8 positions matching TRBD2. The trim removed 3 bases at V and 2 bases at J, leaving 11 bases unmatched. The CDR3 length is 17 residues. CDR1 is MDHEN, CDR2 SYDVKM, per germline. The CDR3 DNA reads TGTGCCAGCAGTTTCATTCGGGCGGGGGGTCTGCAAGAGACCCAGTACTTC. This gives the protein CASSFIRAGGLQETQYF.

Points on this clonotype: A much larger clone differs by one base, so this may be a read error. It is likely a read error, because the conserved phenylalanine at the end of the CDR3 is missing. This chain connects TRBV12-3 or TRBV12-4 to TRBJ2-6; D gene unclear. This CDR3 has 16 residues. V was clipped by 2 bases and J by 0 bases, with 8 bases between them. CDR3: CASSLHEYSGANVLTC. In nucleotides, the CDR3 is TGTGCCAGCAGTTTACACGAATACTCTGGGGCCAACGTCCTGACTTGC.

The chain employs TRBV29-1 and TRBJ2-7; 8 bases align to TRBD1. The CDR3 spans 13 residues. V lost 6 bases to trimming and J lost 3 bases; unmatched junction nucleotides: 7. Per the germline V gene, CDR1 is SQVTM and CDR2 is ANQGSEA. The CDR3 loop is CSVLTGANYEQYF. Written as DNA, the CDR3 is TGCAGCGTACTGACAGGGGCGAACTACGAGCAGTACTTC.

CDR3 in DNA: TGTGCCAGCAGCTTTGGGACAGTAGATTCACCCCTCCACTTT. This sequence encodes CASSFGTVDSPLHF. The chain recombines TRBV7-6 with TRBJ1-6, with 7 bases that match TRBD1. V dropped 3 bases and J dropped 8; count of bases not matched to a gene: 4. This CDR3 comprises 14 residues. Germline V gene data show CDR1 as SGHVS and CDR2 as FNYEAQ. The variable domain in full, with the rest retrieved from reference TRBV7-6 and TRBJ1-6, is GAGVSQSPRYKVTKRGQDVALRCDPISGHVSLYWYRQALGQGPEFLTYFNYEAQQDKSGLPNDRFSAERPEGSISTLTIQRTEQRDSAMYRCASSFGTVDSPLHFGNGTRLTVT.

Here the CDR3 DNA reads TGTGCCAGCAGCCAATTCAGGCAACGCACTGAAGCTTTCTTT. Protein product: CASSQFRQRTEAFF. The chain joins TRBV3-1 to TRBJ1-1; D remains ambiguous. Per the germline V gene, CDR1 is LGHDT and CDR2 is YNNKEL (reference sequence). CDR3 length: 14 residues. V was clipped by 2 bases and J by 4 bases, with 11 bases between them.

To note about this clonotype: It may be a read error: a sequence one base away is much more abundant. The V and J genes are TRBV4-3 and TRBJ2-7, with 10 bases that match TRBD1. CDR1 is LGHNA, CDR2 YSLEER, per germline. The J segment lost 6 bases and the V segment lost 4 bases, leaving 6 bases of the junction unmatched. The CDR3 extends over 14 amino acids. CDR3 sequence reads: CASSPRTGGSEQYF. Here the CDR3 DNA reads TGCGCCAGCAGCCCAAGGACAGGGGGTAGCGAGCAGTACTTC.

This sequence joins TRBV6-5 and TRBJ1-2; 10 bases fit TRBD1. With 6 bases clipped from V and 8 bases from J, the junction kept 6 bases outside the gene matches. This CDR3 is 13 amino acids long. From germline, CDR1 is MNHEY and CDR2 SVGAGI. The CDR3 DNA is TGTGCCAGCAGAGTGGGACAGGGGAGCGGCTACACCTTC. Amino acid sequence: CASRVGQGSGYTF.

At least ten counts were recorded for this clonotype. The chain uses TRBV27 and TRBJ1-2; D is perhaps TRBD1 (5 bases). The germline V and J ends were trimmed by 2 bases and 7 bases, with 11 bases remaining between them. The length of the CDR3 is 13 residues. Germline V gene sequence: CDR1 MNHEY, CDR2 SMNVEV (reference sequence). This chain's CDR3 is CASSLGGVGGYTF. In DNA form, the CDR3 reads TGTGCCAGCAGTTTAGGAGGGGTTGGTGGCTACACCTTC.

This clonotype was counted ten times or more. CDR3 DNA: TGTGCCAGCAGTGGCACAGGGGAGGCATTCTATGGCTACACCTTC. It codes for CASSGTGEAFYGYTF. V and J are TRBV25-1 and TRBJ1-2, with 7 bases matching TRBD1. The length of the CDR3 is 15 residues. Germline lookup yields CDR1 MGHDK and CDR2 SYGVNS. The J segment lost 4 bases and the V segment lost 4 bases, leaving 9 bases of the junction unmatched.

This clonotype has just a few counts. The V gene is TRBV9, the J gene TRBJ2-1; D is unclear. CDR3 length: 16 amino acids. V was clipped by 3 bases and J by 0 bases, with 13 bases between them. Germline-derived CDR1 and CDR2 are SGDLS and YYNGEE. The CDR3 spells CASSALVEFSYNEQFF. Written as DNA, the CDR3 is TGTGCCAGCAGCGCCCTTGTGGAGTTCTCCTACAATGAGCAGTTCTTC. The whole variable domain, filled in from reference TRBV9 and TRBJ2-1, reads DSGVTQTPKHLITATGQRVTLRCSPRSGDLSVYWYQQSLDQGLQFLIQYYNGEERAKGNILERFSAQQFPDLHSELNLSSLELGDSALYFCASSALVEFSYNEQFFGPGTRLTVL.

This clonotype was seen a handful of times. The chain couples TRBV6-6 to TRBJ2-4; D is possibly TRBD1 or TRBD2 (5 bases each). Germline V gives CDR1 MNHNY, CDR2 SVGAGI (reference sequence). The CDR3 length is 14 residues. Trimming took off 10 bases at V and 6 bases at J, with 19 bases between the two ends. CDR3 bases: TGTGCCACCGCCTCACCGGGGCCGGGAAACATTCAGTACTTC. This encodes CATASPGPGNIQYF.

As for this clonotype: This clone may be a read error of a much larger clone one base away. The rearrangement links TRBV7-2 to TRBJ2-7; D perhaps matches TRBD2 (5 bases). This CDR3 contains 14 residues. Germline-derived CDR1 and CDR2 are SGHTA and FQGNSA. With 3 bases removed from V and 5 bases from J, the gap between germline ends came to 14 bases. The CDR3 region has the DNA TGTGCCAGCAGCTTGAGGGTACCTGGGGACGAGCAGTACTTC. Translation gives CASSLRVPGDEQYF.

V is TRBV20-1 and J is TRBJ2-7, with a weak D call TRBD1 (5 bases). This CDR3 region has 14 residues. The germline gives CDR1 DFQATT, CDR2 SNEGSKA (reference sequence). V lost 1 base and J 5 bases, leaving 15 bases between the germline ends. This chain's CDR3 is CSARVATARHEQYF. CDR3 bases: TGCAGTGCTAGAGTTGCGACAGCTCGCCACGAGCAGTACTTC.

Details on this clonotype: A read error is possible here, since a much larger clone lies one base away. The CDR3 nucleotides read TGCAGTGCTAGAGAGTGGGCGGGGGGAATGGAGACCCAGTTCTTC. Translating it yields CSAREWAGGMETQFF. The chain employs TRBV20-1 and TRBJ2-1; 8 nucleotides match TRBD2. The CDR3 is 15 residues long. CDR1 and CDR2 (germline): DFQATT, SNEGSKA (reference sequence). V dropped 0 bases and J dropped 13; count of bases not matched to a gene: 14.

For the CDR3, the DNA is TGTGCCAGCAGTGATTGGGAGCGAGGAGGGACCGTCGGTTCACCCCTCCACTTT. It is translated as CASSDWERGGTVGSPLHF. The chain carries TRBV6-1 and TRBJ1-6, with D possibly TRBD1 on 5 matching bases. Germline CDR1 reads MNHNS; CDR2 reads SASEGT. The germline V and J ends were trimmed by 3 bases and 9 bases, with 24 bases remaining between them. CDR3 length: 18 amino acids.

At least ten counts were recorded for this clonotype. The rearrangement uses TRBV12-3 or TRBV12-4 and TRBJ1-2; 12 nucleotides line up with TRBD1. V lost 2 bases and J lost 7; bases outside the gene matches: 5. The CDR3 is 15 residues long. The CDR3: CASSLPGTGGFGYTF. CDR3 coding DNA: TGTGCCAGCAGTTTACCCGGGACAGGGGGCTTTGGCTACACCTTC.

This clonotype was recorded at least ten times. CDR3 residues: CASSPDGGRETQYF. CDR3 bases: TGTGCCAGCAGCCCAGATGGAGGAAGAGAGACCCAGTACTTC. The genes are TRBV3-1 and TRBJ2-5, with D perhaps matching TRBD2 (5 bases). Deletions cut 4 bases from V and 4 bases from J, with 13 bases between. This CDR3 spans 14 amino acids. Germline CDR1 is LGHDT and CDR2 is YNNKEL (reference sequence).

Concerning this clonotype itself: One end of the junction is discordant with germline, which a read error may explain. The chain has TRBV5-1 and TRBJ2-1; a weak D match, TRBD1 (6 bases). Germline V CDR1 and CDR2: SGHRS, YFSETQ. This CDR3 is 12 amino acids long. The CDR3 nucleotides are TGCGCCAGCAGCTTGGGGGACAATGAGCATTTCTTC. It specifies CASSLGDNEHFF.

This clonotype has ten or more counts. The rearrangement links TRBV7-2 to TRBJ1-6; a possible D gene is TRBD1 (5 bases). This CDR3 has 15 amino acids. Deletions cut 6 bases from V and 7 bases from J, with 16 bases between. The V gene's germline CDR1 is SGHTA and CDR2 FQGNSA. CDR3 protein: CASRPPGLQNSPLHF. DNA for the CDR3: TGTGCCAGCAGGCCACCGGGGCTGCAAAATTCACCCCTCCACTTT.

Ten or more counts support this clonotype. This may arise from a read error, as a much more abundant clone is one base away. The V call is TRBV27, the J call TRBJ2-3; D tentatively fits TRBD1 or TRBD2 (5 bases each). Germline CDR1 reads MNHEY; CDR2 reads SMNVEV (reference sequence). V lost 6 bases and J lost 0, with 10 bases in between. This CDR3 is built from 14 residues. CDR3 residues: CASRRGRSTDTQYF. The CDR3 nucleotides are TGTGCCAGCAGGAGGGGCCGTAGCACAGATACGCAGTATTTT.

Note on this clonotype: One end of the junction does not line up with germline, which may come from a read error. The chain employs TRBV7-2 and TRBJ1-2; D call uncertain. CDR1 and CDR2 from the germline V gene are SGHTA and FQGNSA. This CDR3 contains 12 residues. CDR3 nucleotides: TGTGCCTGCAGCTCGGGTGTCGGTGGCTACACCTTC. Its translation is CACSSGVGGYTF.

This clonotype was detected many times. The chain has TRBV20-1 and TRBJ2-1; the D gene is possibly TRBD1 (6 bases). V lost 0 bases, J lost 3 bases, and 9 bases lay in between. This CDR3 is built from 14 residues. CDR1 is DFQATT and CDR2 is SNEGSKA in the germline V gene (reference sequence). The CDR3 reads CSARDRGFYNEQFF. The CDR3 DNA is TGCAGTGCTAGAGATAGGGGGTTCTACAATGAGCAGTTCTTC.

About this clonotype itself: Because it lacks the conserved phenylalanine or tryptophan at the end, this CDR3 is likely a read error. This rearrangement joins TRBV7-2 to TRBJ2-5; possible D gene TRBD1, 6 bases. Gene TRBJ2-4 matches the end of the DNA better, so the J call may be wrong. Germline values: CDR1 SGHTA, CDR2 FQGNSA. The CDR3 has 15 amino acids. The CDR3 coding sequence is TGTGCCAGCGGCTTAGACCCAGGGGTCAAAAACATTCAGTACGTC. Residues: CASGLDPGVKNIQYV.

In this sample, this clonotype turned up a few times. A much larger clone lies a single base off, so this may be a read error. This chain joins TRBV4-3 and TRBJ2-5, with TRBD2 matching 14 bases. The CDR3 consists of 18 residues. Trimming removed 0 bases from V and 9 bases from J; junction bases left unmatched: 12. Germline CDR1 LGHNA, CDR2 YSLEER. In nucleotides, the CDR3 is TGCGCCAGCAGCCAAGAGCAGGGGACTAGCGGGGGTTGTGTGTCCCAGTACTTC. Protein product: CASSQEQGTSGGCVSQYF.

As concerns this clonotype: Just one base apart from a much larger clone, this may be a read error. The CDR3 bases are TGTGCCAGCACCGGCAACCCGGGACAGGGGTTCGATGAGCAGTACTTC. It translates to CASTGNPGQGFDEQYF. The chain couples TRBV12-3 or TRBV12-4 to TRBJ2-7, with TRBD1 identical over 10 bases. The CDR3 contains 16 residues. Germline trimming cut 7 bases from V and 7 bases from J; bases unmatched to any gene: 16.

In regard to this clonotype: A clone one base away is much larger, so this may be a read error. The chain links TRBV15 to TRBJ1-1, with 7 bases fitting TRBD1. The germline CDR1 and CDR2 sequences are LNHNV and YYDKDF (reference sequence). This CDR3 spans 14 amino acids. Here the CDR3 DNA reads TGTGCCACCGGCAGTAGGACAGGGAACACTGAAGCTTTCTTT. Translated: CATGSRTGNTEAFF.

The V gene is TRBV5-1, the J gene TRBJ1-1; TRBD1 matches 7 bases. The junction had 7 bases not matched to a gene; V was cut back by 3 bases and J by 5 bases. Germline assignment: CDR1 SGHRS and CDR2 YFSETQ. The CDR3 consists of 14 residues. The CDR3 reads CASSWRGLATEAFF. CDR3 coding DNA: TGCGCCAGCAGCTGGAGGGGGCTAGCGACTGAAGCTTTCTTT.

This clonotype was detected only a few times. The V call is TRBV19, the J call TRBJ1-5; TRBD1 aligns across 8 bases. The CDR3 consists of 15 residues. Per the germline V gene, CDR1 is LNHDA and CDR2 is SQIVND (reference sequence). After removal of 7 bases from V and 7 bases from J, the junction contained 12 bases not matched to a gene. DNA for the CDR3: TGTGCCAGTACTCCCAAACCAGGGGACAGGCAGCCCCAGCATTTT. The encoded protein is CASTPKPGDRQPQHF.

The chain links TRBV2 to TRBJ1-2, with D perhaps TRBD1 (6 bases). CDR3 length equals 15 residues. Germline CDR1 is SNHLY and CDR2 is FYNNEI. Trimming pared 5 bases from V and 4 bases from J, leaving 17 bases between. CDR3 nucleotide sequence: TGTGCCAGCAGTTACTCAGAGAAGGGGGTCTATGGCTACACCTTC. Its protein product is CASSYSEKGVYGYTF.